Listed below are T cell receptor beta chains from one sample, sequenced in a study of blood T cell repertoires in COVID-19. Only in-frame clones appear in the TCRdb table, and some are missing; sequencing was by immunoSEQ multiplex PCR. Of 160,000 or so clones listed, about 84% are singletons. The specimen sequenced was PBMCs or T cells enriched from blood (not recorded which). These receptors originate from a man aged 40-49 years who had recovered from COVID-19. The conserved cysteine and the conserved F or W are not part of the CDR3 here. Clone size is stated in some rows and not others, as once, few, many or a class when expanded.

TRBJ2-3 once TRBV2 ASSEGISGGGGDTQY
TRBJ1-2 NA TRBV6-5 ASSYRQGSGYT
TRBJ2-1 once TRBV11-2 ASSLRGLNEQF
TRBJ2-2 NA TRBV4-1 ASSPRQVNTGELF
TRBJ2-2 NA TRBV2 ASGGVTGELF
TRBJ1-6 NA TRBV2 ASTPLRQGNNSPLH
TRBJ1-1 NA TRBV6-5 ASSYSLLRQGYEAF
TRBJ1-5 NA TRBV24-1 ATSDPFRGPGQGVCNQPQH
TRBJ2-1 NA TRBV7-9 ASSLDSSYNEQF
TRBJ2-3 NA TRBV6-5 ASSYSRGGRVDTQY